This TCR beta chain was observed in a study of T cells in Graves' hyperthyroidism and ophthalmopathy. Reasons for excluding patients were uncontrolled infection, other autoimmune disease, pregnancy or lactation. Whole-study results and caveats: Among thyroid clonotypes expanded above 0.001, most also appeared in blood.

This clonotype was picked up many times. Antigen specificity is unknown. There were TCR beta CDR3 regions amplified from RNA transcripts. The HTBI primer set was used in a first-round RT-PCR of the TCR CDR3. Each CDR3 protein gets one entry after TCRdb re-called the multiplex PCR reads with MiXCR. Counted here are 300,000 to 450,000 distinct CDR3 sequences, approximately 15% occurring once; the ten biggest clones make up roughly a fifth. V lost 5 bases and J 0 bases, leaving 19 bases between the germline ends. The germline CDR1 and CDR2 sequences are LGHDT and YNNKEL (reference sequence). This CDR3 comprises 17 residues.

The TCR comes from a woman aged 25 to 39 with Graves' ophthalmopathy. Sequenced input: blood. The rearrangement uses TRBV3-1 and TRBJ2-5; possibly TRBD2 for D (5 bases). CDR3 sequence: CASSYKLLQADQETQYF. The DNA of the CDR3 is TGTGCCAGCAGCTACAAATTACTACAAGCGGACCAAGAGACCCAGTACTTC.